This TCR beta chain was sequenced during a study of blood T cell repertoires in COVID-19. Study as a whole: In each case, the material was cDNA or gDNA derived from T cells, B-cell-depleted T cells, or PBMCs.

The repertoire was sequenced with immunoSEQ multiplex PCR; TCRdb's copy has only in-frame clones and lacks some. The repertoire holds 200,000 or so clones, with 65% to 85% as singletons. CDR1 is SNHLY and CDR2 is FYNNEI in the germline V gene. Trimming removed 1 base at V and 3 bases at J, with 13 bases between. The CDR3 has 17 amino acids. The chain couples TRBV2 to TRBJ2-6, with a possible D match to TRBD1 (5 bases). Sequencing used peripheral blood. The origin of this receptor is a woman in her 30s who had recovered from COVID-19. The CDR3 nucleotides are TGTGCCAGCAGTGAAGGGCAGGGCAATAGTGGGGCCAACGTCCTGACTTTC. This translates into CASSEGQGNSGANVLTF. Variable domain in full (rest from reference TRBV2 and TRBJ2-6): EPEVTQTPSHQVTQMGQEVILRCVPISNHLYFYWYRQILGQKVEFLVSFYNNEISEKSEIFDDQFSVERPDGSNFTLKIRSTKLEDSAMYFCASSEGQGNSGANVLTFGAGSRLTVL.